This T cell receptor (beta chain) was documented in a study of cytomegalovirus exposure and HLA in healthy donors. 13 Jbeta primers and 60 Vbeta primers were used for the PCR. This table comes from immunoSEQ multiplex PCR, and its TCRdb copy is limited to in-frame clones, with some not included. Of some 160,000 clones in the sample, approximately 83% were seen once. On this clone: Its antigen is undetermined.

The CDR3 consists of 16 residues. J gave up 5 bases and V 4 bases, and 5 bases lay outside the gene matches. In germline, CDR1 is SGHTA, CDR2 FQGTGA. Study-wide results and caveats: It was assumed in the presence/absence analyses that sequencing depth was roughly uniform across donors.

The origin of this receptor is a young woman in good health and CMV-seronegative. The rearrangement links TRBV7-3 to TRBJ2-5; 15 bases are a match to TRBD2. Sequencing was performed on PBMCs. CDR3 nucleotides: TGTGCCAGCAGCTCCGGGACTAGCGGGGGGACGGAGACCCAGTACTTC. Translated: CASSSGTSGGTETQYF.